This record looks at one TCR beta chain sequence and its context. Its antigen is undetermined. The data are from a study of cytomegalovirus exposure and HLA in healthy donors. Points from the study as a whole: The study put some 150 TCR beta chains on its list as cytomegalovirus-associated.

Primers included in the PCR were 60 Vbeta and 13 Jbeta primers. Generated by immunoSEQ multiplex PCR, the TCRdb table keeps only in-frame clones and is missing some. The data show about 160,000 clones, 70% to 80% seen once. The sequence came from a man in his late teens or twenties in good health and CMV-seropositive. Sequencing was performed on PBMCs.

CDR3 protein: CASSFFGLGGEQYF. The CDR3 nucleotides read TGTGCCAGCAGCTTCTTTGGTCTGGGAGGCGAGCAGTACTTC. The chain employs TRBV7-2 and TRBJ2-7, with D tentatively TRBD2 (6 bases). Germline V gene lookup returns CDR1 SGHTA and CDR2 FQGNSA. Between the trimmed V and J ends, which lost 3 bases and 6 bases, there was a span of 15 bases. The CDR3 runs to 14 residues.